Here is one T cell receptor (beta chain) with its context. Its target is not known. The sample originates from a study of cytomegalovirus exposure and HLA in healthy donors. Study-wide results and caveats: The productive fraction for most TCR beta V segments was about 90% or about 30% in an earlier analysis. Cytomegalovirus association was assigned to approximately 160 TCR beta chains. An observed cluster of highly shared sequence variants was recorded as a likely sequencing artifact.

With 60 Vbeta and 13 Jbeta primers, the PCR was carried out. Profiling relied on immunoSEQ multiplex PCR, and the TCRdb table lists in-frame clones only, not all of them. Of 95,000 to 130,000 clones listed, about 68% are singletons. The sequenced material came from PBMCs. The clonotype was recovered from a middle-aged woman in good health and CMV-seropositive.

CDR3 nucleotides: TGCGCCAGCAGCTTGTTAGGACAGGGGTACGAGCAGTACTTC. Protein product: CASSLLGQGYEQYF. The V gene is TRBV5-1, the J gene TRBJ2-7, with TRBD1 matching over 9 bases. Trimming took 1 base from V and 4 from J; bases not matched to a gene: 3. The germline V gene encodes CDR1 SGHRS and CDR2 YFSETQ. This CDR3 spans 14 amino acids.